This T cell receptor (beta chain) is drawn from a study of T cell changes during pregnancy in multiple sclerosis. Generated by immunoSEQ multiplex PCR, the TCRdb table keeps only in-frame clones and is missing some. This table holds some 48,000 clones, approximately 96% found once. This CDR3 is built from 15 residues. The ends lost 5 bases at V and 7 bases at J; junction bases unmatched: 13. CDR1 and CDR2 (germline): SEHNR, FQNEAQ (reference sequence). The count of this clone is one. This chain uses TRBV7-9 with TRBJ1-2; 7 bases are shared with TRBD1. Sequenced here: peripheral blood, sampled in the second trimester of pregnancy. The source of this sequence is a female donor with multiple sclerosis, enrolled in a pregnancy study. DNA of the CDR3: TGTGCCAGCAGCCCATCGACAGGGTTGGGAACTGGCTACACCTTC. This codes for CASSPSTGLGTGYTF. Combining the CDR3 with reference TRBV7-9 and TRBJ1-2 gives the whole variable domain DTGVSQNPRHKITKRGQNVTFRCDPISEHNRLYWYRQTLGQGPEFLTYFQNEAQLEKSRLLSDRFSAERPKGSFSTLEIQRTEQGDSAMYLCASSPSTGLGTGYTFGSGTRLTVV.